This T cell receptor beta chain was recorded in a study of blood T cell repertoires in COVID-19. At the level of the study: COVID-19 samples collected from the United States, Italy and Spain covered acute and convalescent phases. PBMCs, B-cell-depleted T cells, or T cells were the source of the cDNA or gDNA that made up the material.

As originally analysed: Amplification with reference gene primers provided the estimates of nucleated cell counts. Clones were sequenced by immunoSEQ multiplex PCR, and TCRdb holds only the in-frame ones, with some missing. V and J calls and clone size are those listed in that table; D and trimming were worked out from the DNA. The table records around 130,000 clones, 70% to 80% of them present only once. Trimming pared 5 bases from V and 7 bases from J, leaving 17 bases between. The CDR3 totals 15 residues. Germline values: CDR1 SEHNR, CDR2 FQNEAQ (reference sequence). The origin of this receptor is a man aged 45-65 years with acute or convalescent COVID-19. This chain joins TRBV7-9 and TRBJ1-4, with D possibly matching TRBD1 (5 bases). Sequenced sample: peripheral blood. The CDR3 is CASSPWGRVGEKLFF. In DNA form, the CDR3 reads TGTGCCAGCAGCCCCTGGGGGAGGGTTGGTGAAAAACTGTTTTTT.